The present entry profiles one T cell receptor (beta chain) with its context. Its antigen remains unknown. The conserved final phenylalanine or tryptophan is absent from the CDR3, which likely points to a read error. Because the CDR3's place on the DNA is in doubt, the DNA is left out and the CDR3 is given as listed by TCRdb. Germline CDR1 and CDR2: SGHTA and FQGNSA. The CDR3 length equals 12 residues, ends included. The sample belongs to a study of CD8+CD57+ T cells in acquired aplastic anemia. Study outcomes and limitations: Between patients and controls, CD8+ Simpson's diversity did not vary significantly.

Profiles of TCR beta VDJ and CDR3 were generated from a genomic DNA template. TCRdb reprocessed the reads via MiXCR and lists one record per CDR3 protein. This repertoire shows approximately 380,000 distinct CDR3 sequences, under 80% found once; its top ten account for 4%. The rearrangement links TRBV7-2 to TRBJ2-7. The sequence was collected from a human donor in good health, serving as a control. The sequenced sample was sorted CD4+, CD8+, or CD8+CD57+ T cells (not recorded which) from PBMCs. The chain's CDR3 is CASSQGALEQYY.